One TCR beta chain is described in this entry. Its target is unknown. The sample belongs to a study of radiotherapy plus CTLA-4 blockade in lung cancer. The wider study: Disease control reached more than 30%, with objective responses in roughly 17%. Study results and caveats: Subsequent to radiotherapy plus ipilimumab, tumor-derived TCR clones underwent expansion in blood. Strongest reported response predictors: early blood clone changes and post-radiation interferon-beta.

Germline V lookup: CDR1 MNHEY, CDR2 SVGAGI. The CDR3 spans 12 residues. Trimming shortened V by 6 bases and J by 5 bases, and 10 bases separated the two germline ends. The protocol was immunoSEQ multiplex PCR, while the TCRdb copy is restricted to in-frame clones and leaves out a portion. Of some 110,000 clones in the sample, approximately 84% are singletons; the top ten hold approximately 5.5%. Participants had chemo-refractory metastatic non-small-cell lung cancer and were treated with focal radiation plus ipilimumab CTLA-4 blockade. The receptor's source is a human donor with non-small cell lung cancer who had a partial response to radiotherapy plus ipilimumab. Sequences were derived from peripheral blood, sampled from a patient treated with radiotherapy plus ipilimumab. The rearrangement uses TRBV6-5 and TRBJ1-1, with D possibly being TRBD1 (6 bases). The CDR3 reads CASRQGKTEAFF. In nucleotides, the CDR3 is TGTGCCAGCAGACAGGGAAAGACTGAAGCTTTCTTT.